The 14 T cell receptor beta chains below come from one sample, sequenced in a study of cytomegalovirus exposure and HLA in healthy donors. In the PCR, 60 Vbeta and 13 Jbeta primers were used. Profiling relied on immunoSEQ multiplex PCR, and the TCRdb table lists in-frame clones only, not all of them. The sample lists about 130,000 clones, roughly 82% occurring once. Material for sequencing was PBMCs. The origin of the receptors is a woman aged 18-30 years in good health and CMV-seropositive.

The chain carries TRBV9 and TRBJ2-3; D is ambiguous. Germline values: CDR1 SGDLS, CDR2 YYNGEE. V was cut by 2 bases and J by 4 bases, with 8 bases left in between. CDR3 length: 13 residues. DNA of the CDR3: TGTGCCAGCAGCGTTTCTAGTTCAGATACGCAGTATTTT. Its translation is CASSVSSSDTQYF.

The chain carries TRBV7-3 and TRBJ2-3; 9 bases agree with TRBD2. CDR3 size: 17 residues. Germline-derived CDR1 and CDR2 are SGHTA and FQGTGA. V shed 5 bases, J shed 5 bases, and the junction held 14 bases outside the gene matches. CDR3 sequence reads: CASSPLRGSGGLDTQYF. The CDR3 region has the DNA TGTGCCAGCAGCCCTCTAAGGGGGAGCGGGGGGTTAGATACGCAGTATTTT.

V usage is TRBV30 and J usage is TRBJ2-7; TRBD1 agrees at 9 bases. This CDR3 has 14 amino acids. V lost 3 bases and J lost 3; bases outside the gene matches: 6. CDR1 GTSNPN and CDR2 SVGIG come from the germline V gene (reference sequence). In nucleotides, the CDR3 is TGTGCCTGGAGACCAGGGACAGGGATCTACGAGCAGTACTTC. Translated: CAWRPGTGIYEQYF.

Turning to this clone: The identical CDR3 is also encoded by other nucleotide sequences in the sample. V gene TRBV5-1 combines with J gene TRBJ2-7; D perhaps matches TRBD2 (5 bases). Germline lookup yields CDR1 SGHRS and CDR2 YFSETQ. V lost 0 bases and J lost 3, with 10 bases in between. The CDR3 has 14 residues. The CDR3 nucleotides are TGCGCCAGCAGCTTGGACGGAGGAAACTACGAGCAGTACTTC. Amino acid sequence: CASSLDGGNYEQYF.

The chain is built from TRBV2 and TRBJ2-5; perhaps TRBD2 as D (5 bases). The J call is uncertain, as TRBJ2-7 better fits the DNA end. This CDR3 has 15 amino acids. Germline values: CDR1 SNHLY, CDR2 FYNNEI. This CDR3 is CASSAVFAGGHEQYF. CDR3 sequence (DNA): TGTGCCAGCAGTGCGGTTTTCGCGGGTGGGCACGAGCAGTACTTC.

The rearrangement uses TRBV6-5 and TRBJ2-7; D ambiguous. V lost 4 bases, J lost 4 bases, and 14 bases lay in between. This CDR3 comprises 14 residues. The germline gives CDR1 MNHEY, CDR2 SVGAGI. The CDR3 region has the DNA TGTGCCAGCAGTTCCCTGGCCTTGACTTACGAGCAGTACTTC. Its protein is CASSSLALTYEQYF.

This chain joins TRBV10-3 and TRBJ1-4, with D perhaps matching TRBD1 (5 bases). Trimming took 7 bases from V and 10 from J, leaving 10 bases between them. This CDR3 region has 11 residues. Germline V gives CDR1 ENHRY, CDR2 SYGVKD. CDR3 coding DNA: TGTGCCATCAAAGGGCAGGGAAAACTGTTTTTT. Its protein is CAIKGQGKLFF.

V and J are TRBV10-3 and TRBJ2-2; no definite D call. The V gene's germline CDR1 is ENHRY and CDR2 SYGVKD. The V and J ends lost 2 bases and 7 bases respectively, with 8 bases between them. The CDR3 loop spans 13 amino acids. The CDR3 sequence is CAISERSGGELFF. The CDR3 DNA follows: TGTGCCATCAGTGAGCGGTCGGGCGGGGAGCTGTTTTTT.

In its sample, this clone was seen once. V usage is TRBV4-1 and J usage is TRBJ2-5; D possibly corresponds to TRBD1 (6 bases). CDR3 length equals 15 residues. V lost 0 bases and J 5 bases, leaving 13 bases between the germline ends. Germline CDR1 MGHRA, CDR2 YSYEKL. The CDR3 protein is CASSQDWGPGETQYF. DNA for the CDR3: TGCGCCAGCAGCCAAGATTGGGGGCCAGGGGAGACCCAGTACTTC.

The V call is TRBV6-5, the J call TRBJ2-1; D perhaps matches TRBD2 (7 bases). With 6 bases removed from V and 6 bases from J, the gap between germline ends came to 9 bases. The germline V gene encodes CDR1 MNHEY and CDR2 SVGAGI. This CDR3 is built from 12 residues. The CDR3 nucleotides read TGTGCCAGCAGGGGGGGGGCCAATGAGCAGTTCTTC. Translation gives CASRGGANEQFF.

The chain links TRBV4-1 to TRBJ2-1; 7 bases are a match to TRBD2. With V trimmed by 4 bases and J by 1 base, 4 bases remained unmatched. The CDR3 covers 15 residues. The germline gives CDR1 MGHRA, CDR2 YSYEKL. The CDR3 DNA sequence: TGCGCCAGCAGCCCAGGACTAGGGTCCTACAATGAGCAGTTCTTC. It encodes CASSPGLGSYNEQFF.

The V gene is TRBV13, the J gene TRBJ2-7, with 7 bases fitting TRBD1. CDR1 and CDR2 (germline): PRHDT, FYEKMQ (reference sequence). The junction had 10 bases not matched to a gene; V was cut back by 5 bases and J by 3 bases. The length of the CDR3 is 15 residues. The CDR3 DNA reads TGTGCCAGCAGCCAAACGGGACAGTCGTACTACGAGCAGTACTTC. It codes for CASSQTGQSYYEQYF.

The CDR3 DNA reads TGTGCCAGCAGTTACAGGGTGAGCTCCTACAATGAGCAGTTCTTC. Translation: CASSYRVSSYNEQFF. The chain uses TRBV28 and TRBJ2-1; TRBD1 might be the D (6 bases). V dropped 4 bases and J dropped 0 bases, with 10 bases sitting between them. The CDR3 is 15 residues long. The germline V gene has CDR1 MDHEN and CDR2 SYDVKM.

This chain links TRBV7-9 with TRBJ1-2; D may be TRBD1 (5 bases). The germline CDR1 and CDR2 sequences are SEHNR and FQNEAQ (reference sequence). This CDR3 spans 16 amino acids. V lost 5 bases, J lost 6 bases, and 22 bases lay in between. CDR3 in DNA: TGTGCCAGCAGCGCCCACGGTGGTAGGGGCGCGGATGGCTACACCTTC. It yields the protein CASSAHGGRGADGYTF.